These 5 T cell receptor beta chains came from one sample sequenced in a study of blood T cell repertoires in COVID-19. Some clones are missing from TCRdb's copy, which holds only in-frame ones; the method was immunoSEQ multiplex PCR. Here the sample spans 160,000 or so clones, around 90% being singletons. Sequences were obtained from peripheral blood. These receptors were obtained from a man aged 55 to 70 with active or convalescent COVID-19.

The chain couples TRBV6-5 to TRBJ2-1, with TRBD2 matching over 11 bases. The CDR3 totals 15 residues. V was clipped by 2 bases and J by 5 bases; unmatched bases: 2. In germline, CDR1 is MNHEY, CDR2 SVGAGI. The CDR3 reads CASSYLAGGDNEQFF. CDR3 nucleotides: TGTGCCAGCAGTTACCTAGCGGGGGGTGACAATGAGCAGTTCTTC.

This chain connects TRBV2 to TRBJ2-2; TRBD2 matches at 14 bases. Germline CDR1 SNHLY, CDR2 FYNNEI. V was clipped by 6 bases and J by 8 bases; unmatched bases: 5. The CDR3 length is 15 residues. The chain's CDR3 is CASRGTSGSPGELFF. CDR3 DNA: TGTGCCAGCAGGGGGACTAGCGGGAGTCCTGGGGAGCTGTTTTTT.

The J gene is TRBJ1-2, the V gene TRBV18; D call uncertain. Germline CDR1 reads KGHSH; CDR2 reads LQKENI. Trimming left V 6 bases short and J 2 bases short, with 10 bases between. CDR3 length equals 13 residues. The DNA of the CDR3 is TGTGCCAGCTCGTACGACGGGAACTATGGCTACACCTTC. The encoded protein is CASSYDGNYGYTF.

The chain carries TRBV4-1 and TRBJ1-2, with TRBD1 matching 10 bases. CDR1 MGHRA and CDR2 YSYEKL come from the germline V gene. Unmatched junction bases numbered 4, after V lost 1 base and J lost 2 bases. The CDR3 is made up of 16 amino acids. In DNA, the CDR3 is TGCGCCAGCAGCCAAGGCCGGGACAGGGGCAACTATGGCTACACCTTC. The encoded protein is CASSQGRDRGNYGYTF.

This chain joins TRBV7-9 and TRBJ1-4; 8 bases are a match to TRBD1. Germline V gives CDR1 SEHNR, CDR2 FQNEAQ (reference sequence). The trim removed 4 bases at V and 8 bases at J, leaving 6 bases unmatched. The CDR3 totals 14 residues. CDR3 region: CASSSGQEFEKLFF. The DNA of the CDR3 is TGTGCCAGCAGCTCGGGACAGGAATTCGAAAAACTGTTTTTT.